The next 8 T cell receptor beta chains were all read from a single sample in a study of cytotoxic CD8 clonotypes in ibrutinib-treated CLL. Generated by immunoSEQ multiplex PCR, the TCRdb table keeps only in-frame clones and is missing some. The table records about 60,000 clones, around 55% of them present only once. This specimen was PBMCs, taken after 24 months of ibrutinib treatment. The receptors derive from a human donor with chronic lymphocytic leukemia.

This clone was observed a handful of times. V gene TRBV6-5 combines with J gene TRBJ2-2; no clear D gene. Germline-derived CDR1 and CDR2 are MNHEY and SVGAGI. This CDR3 is built from 12 residues. Trimming stripped 6 bases from V and 5 bases from J, with 7 bases between. Here the CDR3 reads CASSPRTGELFF. The CDR3 DNA sequence: TGTGCCAGCAGCCCCCGTACCGGGGAGCTGTTTTTT.

CDR3 residues: CASSWTGGPTDTQYF. CDR3 in DNA: TGTGCCAGTAGTTGGACGGGGGGTCCCACAGATACGCAGTATTTT. The V and J genes are TRBV19 and TRBJ2-3, with 7 positions matching TRBD2. The CDR3 contains 15 residues. Germline-derived CDR1 and CDR2 are LNHDA and SQIVND (reference sequence). V shed 5 bases, J shed 2 bases, and the junction held 7 bases outside the gene matches. Using reference TRBV19 and TRBJ2-3 for the parts outside the CDR3, the full variable domain is DGGITQSPKYLFRKEGQNVTLSCEQNLNHDAMYWYRQDPGQGLRLIYYSQIVNDFQKGDIAEGYSVSREKKESFPLTVTSAQKNPTAFYLCASSWTGGPTDTQYFGPGTRLTVL.

The chain is built from TRBV30 and TRBJ2-5; TRBD2 agrees at 7 bases. V lost 0 bases and J lost 2; bases outside the gene matches: 0. Per germline, CDR1 GTSNPN and CDR2 SVGIG (reference sequence). There are 13 residues in the CDR3. The CDR3 nucleotides are TGTGCCTGGAGTGTGGGAGGGCAAGAGACCCAGTACTTC. The encoded protein is CAWSVGGQETQYF.

This clone was observed a handful of times. The chain is built from TRBV5-1 and TRBJ2-7; 11 bases are a match to TRBD2. The CDR3 sequence is 15 residues long. Germline CDR1 reads SGHRS; CDR2 reads YFSETQ. Germline trimming cut 0 bases from V and 3 bases from J; bases unmatched to any gene: 2. The CDR3 region is CASSLELAGDYEQYF. Written as DNA, the CDR3 is TGCGCCAGCAGCTTGGAACTAGCGGGAGACTACGAGCAGTACTTC.

The rearrangement uses TRBV6-1 and TRBJ2-2; D is undetermined. Deletions cut 6 bases from V and 4 bases from J, with 9 bases between. This CDR3 region has 13 residues. Germline loops: CDR1 MNHNS, CDR2 SASEGT. CDR3: CASRVTGTGELFF. CDR3 DNA sequence: TGTGCCAGCAGGGTAACCGGCACCGGGGAGCTGTTTTTT.

This chain joins TRBV7-8 and TRBJ2-1; TRBD2 matches at 12 bases. Trimming took 3 bases from V and 0 from J; bases not matched to a gene: 12. The CDR3 loop spans 20 amino acids. Germline V CDR1 and CDR2: SGHVS, FQNEAQ. Here the CDR3 DNA reads TGTGCCAGCAGCTTCACCGCGGGACTAGCGGGCAGGACCTCCTACAATGAGCAGTTCTTC. Its translation is CASSFTAGLAGRTSYNEQFF. The complete variable domain, with remaining parts taken from reference TRBV7-8 and TRBJ2-1, reads GAGVSQSPRYKVAKRGQDVALRCDPISGHVSLFWYQQALGQGPEFLTYFQNEAQLDKSGLPSDRFFAERPEGSVSTLKIQRTQQEDSAVYLCASSFTAGLAGRTSYNEQFFGPGTRLTVL.

This chain connects TRBV5-1 to TRBJ1-4, with D perhaps TRBD1 (6 bases). Trimming shortened V by 7 bases and J by 0 bases, and 10 bases separated the two germline ends. CDR1 and CDR2 from the germline V gene are SGHRS and YFSETQ. The CDR3 sequence is 14 residues long. CDR3 in DNA: TGCGCCAGCGGCGAGGGGGCAACTAATGAAAAACTGTTTTTT. Translation gives CASGEGATNEKLFF.

This rearrangement joins TRBV28 to TRBJ1-2; D uncertain. Germline V CDR1 and CDR2: MDHEN, SYDVKM. Trimming shortened V by 9 bases and J by 2 bases, and 10 bases separated the two germline ends. CDR3 length: 12 amino acids. CDR3 bases: TGTGCCAGTTTTCTCATAAACTATGGCTACACCTTC. This translates into CASFLINYGYTF.